Shown below are 19 T cell receptor beta chains from a single sample sequenced in a study of T cell changes during pregnancy in multiple sclerosis. TCRdb's copy holds only in-frame clones and misses some; the assay was immunoSEQ multiplex PCR. The table records about 92,000 clones, around 92% of them present only once. The sample here was peripheral blood, taken in the first trimester of pregnancy. All receptors come from a female donor with multiple sclerosis, enrolled in a pregnancy study.

V and J are TRBV11-1 and TRBJ2-5, with TRBD1 matching 8 bases. Germline loops: CDR1 SGHAT, CDR2 FQDESV (reference sequence). This CDR3 is 16 amino acids long. After removal of 1 base from V and 2 bases from J, the junction contained 6 bases not matched to a gene. Written as DNA, the CDR3 is TGTGCCAGCAGCTTAGAAGACAGGGGCGGGCAAGAGACCCAGTACTTC. It yields the protein CASSLEDRGGQETQYF.

This clone was recorded once. V gene TRBV10-3 combines with J gene TRBJ1-4, with 7 bases aligning to TRBD1. The CDR3 runs to 13 residues. V was pared by 10 bases and J by 7 bases, with 9 bases of the junction left unmatched. Germline V gene sequence: CDR1 ENHRY, CDR2 SYGVKD. Here the CDR3 DNA reads TGTGCCACCCGGAGGGGGCTGGGTGAAAAACTGTTTTTT. Translating gives CATRRGLGEKLFF.

This chain joins TRBV25-1 and TRBJ1-4, with TRBD1 matching over 8 bases. The CDR3 is made up of 13 amino acids. J was trimmed by 8 bases and V by 6 bases; bases with no gene match: 5. Germline assignment: CDR1 MGHDK and CDR2 SYGVNS. The CDR3 nucleotides read TGTGCCAGCAGGCGGGGACAGGAGGAAAAACTGTTTTTT. It is translated as CASRRGQEEKLFF.

The chain links TRBV18 to TRBJ1-1; D may be TRBD1 (6 bases). CDR3 length: 15 residues. The ends were cut back, 3 bases at V and 6 bases at J, with 17 bases in the middle. The V gene's germline CDR1 is KGHSH and CDR2 LQKENI. The CDR3 DNA reads TGTGCCAGCTCACCCGAGACAGGATATCTTTCTGAAGCTTTCTTT. This encodes CASSPETGYLSEAFF.

This clone was seen a single time. V and J are TRBV5-1 and TRBJ1-1; D gene ambiguous. CDR3 size: 13 residues. The V gene's germline CDR1 is SGHRS and CDR2 YFSETQ. Trimming removed 4 bases from V and 1 base from J, with 8 bases in between. In DNA form, the CDR3 reads TGCGCCAGCAGCATAACACGGAACACTGAAGCTTTCTTT. Amino acid sequence: CASSITRNTEAFF.

The chain couples TRBV19 to TRBJ2-7; 7 bases agree with TRBD2. The J segment lost 1 base and the V segment lost 3 bases, leaving 3 bases of the junction unmatched. Germline V gives CDR1 LNHDA, CDR2 SQIVND (reference sequence). The CDR3 loop spans 14 amino acids. Written as DNA, the CDR3 is TGTGCCAGTAGTATTGCTAGCGGATCCTACGAGCAGTACTTC. It specifies CASSIASGSYEQYF.

This clone was recorded only once. The genes are TRBV6-5 and TRBJ1-2; D might be TRBD1 (5 bases). V dropped 6 bases and J dropped 7 bases, with 18 bases sitting between them. The length of the CDR3 is 14 residues. Germline V gene lookup returns CDR1 MNHEY and CDR2 SVGAGI. CDR3 loop: CASSGQLRASGYTF. The CDR3, as DNA: TGTGCCAGCAGCGGTCAACTCAGGGCGAGTGGCTACACCTTC.

This chain's CDR3 is CAISDPQVEGVDTQYF. In nucleotides, the CDR3 is TGTGCCATCAGTGACCCCCAAGTCGAGGGAGTAGATACGCAGTATTTT. V and J are TRBV10-3 and TRBJ2-3, with a weak D call TRBD2 (5 bases). CDR3 length equals 16 residues. V lost 3 bases, J lost 5 bases, and 18 bases lay in between. Germline values: CDR1 ENHRY, CDR2 SYGVKD.

V usage is TRBV9 and J usage is TRBJ2-2, with 8 bases lining up with TRBD1. CDR3 size: 16 residues. The ends lost 4 bases at V and 1 base at J; junction bases unmatched: 6. Germline-derived CDR1 and CDR2 are SGDLS and YYNGEE. CDR3 bases: TGTGCCAGCAGCCTACGGACAGGGATGAACACCGGGGAGCTGTTTTTT. Its protein is CASSLRTGMNTGELFF. The variable domain in full, completed from reference TRBV9 and TRBJ2-2, reads DSGVTQTPKHLITATGQRVTLRCSPRSGDLSVYWYQQSLDQGLQFLIQYYNGEERAKGNILERFSAQQFPDLHSELNLSSLELGDSALYFCASSLRTGMNTGELFFGEGSRLTVL.

V is TRBV14 and J is TRBJ2-5; the match to TRBD2 covers 10 bases. The V and J ends lost 4 bases and 5 bases, in that order; junction bases with no gene match: 10. Germline V gene sequence: CDR1 SGHDN, CDR2 FVKESK. The CDR3 is 16 residues long. CDR3 nucleotide sequence: TGTGCCAGCAGCCCTTGGGGGACTAGCGACGTGGAGACCCAGTACTTC. Protein: CASSPWGTSDVETQYF.

This clone was counted a few times. The chain carries TRBV6-1 and TRBJ2-7; 11 bases align to TRBD2. Germline V lookup: CDR1 MNHNS, CDR2 SASEGT. The trim removed 3 bases at V and 4 bases at J, leaving 5 bases unmatched. CDR3 length: 15 amino acids. The CDR3 DNA reads TGTGCCAGCAGTGAGAGACTAGCGGGGTCTTACGAGCAGTACTTC. Translation gives CASSERLAGSYEQYF.

The chain uses TRBV7-2 and TRBJ2-1; 8 bases match TRBD2. Unmatched junction bases numbered 6, after V lost 5 bases and J lost 6 bases. The CDR3 length is 14 residues. From germline, CDR1 is SGHTA and CDR2 FQGNSA. CDR3 in amino acids: CASSLPTSANEQFF. The DNA for the CDR3 is TGTGCCAGCAGCCTCCCGACTAGCGCCAATGAGCAGTTCTTC.

V usage is TRBV6-5 and J usage is TRBJ1-1; D not certain. V dropped 6 bases and J dropped 0 bases, with 5 bases sitting between them. This CDR3 region has 12 residues. Looked up from germline, CDR1 is MNHEY and CDR2 is SVGAGI. For the CDR3, the DNA is TGTGCCAGCAGGCGCATGAACACTGAAGCTTTCTTT. Protein: CASRRMNTEAFF.

The V and J genes are TRBV5-1 and TRBJ2-2, with a weak D call TRBD1 (5 bases). This CDR3 spans 14 amino acids. Per germline, CDR1 SGHRS and CDR2 YFSETQ. The V and J ends lost 3 bases and 2 bases respectively, with 8 bases between them. CDR3 loop: CASSWTLNTGELFF. As DNA, the CDR3 is TGCGCCAGCAGCTGGACACTTAACACCGGGGAGCTGTTTTTT.

This clone was recorded only once. The chain recombines TRBV2 with TRBJ2-2; the D gene is possibly TRBD2 (5 bases). This CDR3 comprises 14 residues. The germline CDR1 and CDR2 sequences are SNHLY and FYNNEI. The V gene lost 6 bases and the J gene lost 4 bases, with 12 bases spanning the gap. The CDR3: CASRRREGTGELFF. The CDR3 bases are TGTGCCAGCAGGCGGAGAGAGGGCACCGGGGAGCTGTTTTTT.

The V gene is TRBV7-6, the J gene TRBJ2-1; 11 bases map to TRBD2. CDR3 length equals 15 residues. Trimming at V came to 5 bases and at J to 9 bases, leaving 9 bases not matched to a gene. Germline V gene lookup returns CDR1 SGHVS and CDR2 FNYEAQ. CDR3 bases: TGTGCCAGCAGCCTACTAGCGGGAGTTGGCGGTGAGCAGTTCTTC. Translated: CASSLLAGVGGEQFF.

The chain carries TRBV7-2 and TRBJ1-2, with 11 nucleotides matching TRBD1. CDR3 length equals 17 residues. V gave up 2 bases and J gave up 3 bases; unmatched junction bases: 8. From germline, CDR1 is SGHTA and CDR2 FQGNSA. The CDR3 loop reads CASSLIGGTGGDYGYTF. CDR3 DNA: TGTGCCAGCAGCTTAATCGGGGGGACAGGGGGTGACTATGGCTACACCTTC.

This chain uses TRBV5-6 with TRBJ2-1; 13 nucleotides line up with TRBD2. The CDR3 consists of 15 residues. Trimming at V came to 3 bases and at J to 4 bases, leaving 1 base not matched to a gene. Germline-derived CDR1 and CDR2 are SGHDT and YYEEEE. This chain's CDR3 is CASSSGLAGYNEQFF. CDR3 in DNA: TGTGCCAGCAGCTCGGGACTAGCGGGGTACAATGAGCAGTTCTTC.

The chain combines TRBV7-8 with TRBJ2-2; 8 bases align to TRBD2. J gave up 6 bases and V 4 bases, and 13 bases lay outside the gene matches. CDR3 size: 17 residues. CDR1 and CDR2 (germline): SGHVS, FQNEAQ. In DNA, the CDR3 is TGTGCCAGCAGCTCCCGCGTTAGCGGGACCTACGCCGGGGAGCTGTTTTTT. The encoded protein is CASSSRVSGTYAGELFF.